This T cell receptor beta chain was recorded in a study of cytomegalovirus exposure and HLA in healthy donors. Looking at the study overall: In terms of ancestry, the Caucasian-associated cluster contained about 80% of the 300 to 400 genotyped donors.

Trimming shortened V by 4 bases and J by 5 bases, and 24 bases separated the two germline ends. This CDR3 comprises 17 residues. The germline V gene encodes CDR1 SGDLS and CDR2 YYNGEE. Whole-study results and caveats: TCR beta chains numbering under 200 were designated cytomegalovirus-associated. Within a later analysis, the majority of CMV-associated TCR beta chains appeared HLA-restricted.

On this clone: Its antigen is unidentified.

The PCR employed 60 Vbeta primers together with 13 Jbeta primers. Generated by immunoSEQ multiplex PCR, the TCRdb table keeps only in-frame clones and is missing some. The top ten clones hold less than 9% of a sample with about 240,000 clones, around 80% of them seen once. The material sequenced was PBMCs. The chain links TRBV9 to TRBJ2-5; TRBD2 is a possible D gene (6 bases). The sequence was collected from a woman aged 55-69 years in good health and CMV-seropositive. CDR3: CASSHSLEGSIGETQYF. CDR3 nucleotide sequence: TGTGCCAGCAGCCACTCTTTGGAGGGATCTATAGGGGAGACCCAGTACTTC.